This TCR beta chain was recorded in a study of blood T cells in healthy people across ages. Germline assignment: CDR1 SGHNT and CDR2 YYREEE (reference sequence). Trimming removed 9 bases from V and 0 bases from J, with 10 bases in between. The CDR3 covers 13 residues. About this clonotype: Its target is not known.

Broader study findings: Age showed a roughly linear inverse relationship with TCR beta diversity per million T cells.

A second PCR, run for about 7 to 11 cycles, used a sample-barcoded 5' primer plus a J-beta primer mix. TCRdb re-derived calls from the 5' RACE reads in MiXCR, one entry per CDR3 protein. The sample includes fewer than 2 million distinct CDR3 sequences, approximately 39% of them seen just once. The genes are TRBV5-4 and TRBJ2-4; D might be TRBD2 (5 bases). Sequenced input: blood. This clonotype originated in a human donor in good health. In DNA, the CDR3 is TGTGCCATAGCGACCGGAGCCAAAAACATTCAGTACTTC. Residues: CAIATGAKNIQYF.